Below, 10 T cell receptor beta chains from the same sample are listed, as sequenced in a study of long-term antiretroviral therapy in people with HIV. Assay version v3.0 of immunoSEQ was used, and it was run at survey level. The repertoire was sequenced with immunoSEQ multiplex PCR; TCRdb's copy has only in-frame clones and lacks some. Of approximately 25,000 clones in the sample, approximately 79% were seen once. Sequenced here: unsorted PBMCs, sampled 1.2 years after starting antiretroviral therapy. These receptors were taken from a woman between 40 and 50 years old with HIV.

The genes are TRBV9 and TRBJ2-6; 13 bases line up with TRBD2. J was trimmed by 1 base and V by 2 bases; bases with no gene match: 0. The germline V gene has CDR1 SGDLS and CDR2 YYNGEE. This CDR3 is built from 17 residues. Written as DNA, the CDR3 is TGTGCCAGCAGCGTGGGACTAGCGGGGTCTGGGGCCAACGTCCTGACTTTC. Amino acids: CASSVGLAGSGANVLTF.

This chain uses TRBV14 with TRBJ1-1, with 8 positions matching TRBD1. The V and J ends lost 4 bases and 4 bases, in that order; junction bases with no gene match: 8. CDR1 and CDR2 from the germline V gene are SGHDN and FVKESK. CDR3 length: 15 amino acids. The CDR3 bases are TGTGCCAGCAGCCCTAGTTTACAGGGGGGCACTGAAGCTTTCTTT. This gives the protein CASSPSLQGGTEAFF.

The gene calls are TRBV19 and TRBJ2-7, with D unresolved. The germline V gene encodes CDR1 LNHDA and CDR2 SQIVND (reference sequence). The CDR3 loop spans 11 amino acids. V was pared by 1 base and J by 4 bases, with 2 bases between. The CDR3 spells CASSIGYEQYF. CDR3 DNA sequence: TGTGCCAGTAGTATAGGGTACGAGCAGTACTTC.

The genes are TRBV5-4 and TRBJ2-1, with 7 bases lining up with TRBD1. Looked up from germline, CDR1 is SGHNT and CDR2 is YYREEE (reference sequence). J was trimmed by 7 bases and V by 0 bases; bases with no gene match: 10. The CDR3 consists of 16 residues. Here the CDR3 reads CASSLARGGQKNEQFF. The CDR3 nucleotides are TGTGCCAGCAGCTTGGCCAGAGGGGGCCAAAAGAATGAGCAGTTCTTC.

The rearrangement links TRBV5-5 to TRBJ2-7, with TRBD2 identical over 7 bases. The junction had 10 bases not matched to a gene; V was cut back by 4 bases and J by 3 bases. This CDR3 is 15 amino acids long. Germline V gene sequence: CDR1 SGHKS, CDR2 YYEKEE (reference sequence). The CDR3 DNA reads TGTGCCAGCAGCCTGGGGGGGGATATACACTACGAGCAGTACTTC. This translates into CASSLGGDIHYEQYF.

The chain couples TRBV5-1 to TRBJ2-3; D is perhaps TRBD2 (6 bases). Trimming took off 5 bases at V and 1 base at J, with 8 bases between the two ends. Looked up from germline, CDR1 is SGHRS and CDR2 is YFSETQ. This CDR3 has 13 amino acids. The CDR3 loop reads CASRGGGTDTQYF. CDR3 DNA sequence: TGCGCCAGCAGGGGGGGTGGCACAGATACGCAGTATTTT.

This chain uses TRBV6-6 with TRBJ2-3; 11 bases agree with TRBD2. Germline V gene data show CDR1 as MNHNY and CDR2 as SVGAGI (reference sequence). The ends lost 5 bases at V and 0 bases at J; junction bases unmatched: 4. The CDR3 runs 16 residues. Here the CDR3 reads CASSLAGGPSTDTQYF. In DNA form, the CDR3 reads TGTGCCAGCAGTCTAGCGGGGGGCCCGAGCACAGATACGCAGTATTTT.

V gene TRBV7-9 combines with J gene TRBJ2-7, with 7 bases identical to TRBD2. The CDR3 contains 18 residues. Trimming removed 4 bases from V and 3 bases from J; junction bases left unmatched: 18. Germline-derived CDR1 and CDR2 are SEHNR and FQNEAQ (reference sequence). CDR3: CASSSRRVGGRRDYEQYF. The CDR3 DNA reads TGTGCCAGCAGCTCTCGCCGGGTGGGGGGGAGACGGGACTACGAGCAGTACTTC.

The J gene is TRBJ2-7, the V gene TRBV30, with 7 bases that match TRBD2. J was trimmed by 3 bases and V by 2 bases; bases with no gene match: 7. The germline V gene encodes CDR1 GTSNPN and CDR2 SVGIG (reference sequence). The CDR3 runs to 14 residues. The CDR3 DNA follows: TGTGCCTGGAGTCTTGGTCTAGCGGTCTACGAGCAGTACTTC. Encoded protein: CAWSLGLAVYEQYF.

In this sample, this clone turned up a few times. The CDR3 nucleotides read TGTGCCAGTAGTATCGCTCCGGGACCGAACTATGGCTACACCTTC. Encoded protein: CASSIAPGPNYGYTF. The chain has TRBV19 and TRBJ1-2; D perhaps matches TRBD1 (5 bases). Germline-derived CDR1 and CDR2 are LNHDA and SQIVND (reference sequence). CDR3 length equals 15 residues. Trimming took 3 bases from V and 2 from J, leaving 13 bases between them.